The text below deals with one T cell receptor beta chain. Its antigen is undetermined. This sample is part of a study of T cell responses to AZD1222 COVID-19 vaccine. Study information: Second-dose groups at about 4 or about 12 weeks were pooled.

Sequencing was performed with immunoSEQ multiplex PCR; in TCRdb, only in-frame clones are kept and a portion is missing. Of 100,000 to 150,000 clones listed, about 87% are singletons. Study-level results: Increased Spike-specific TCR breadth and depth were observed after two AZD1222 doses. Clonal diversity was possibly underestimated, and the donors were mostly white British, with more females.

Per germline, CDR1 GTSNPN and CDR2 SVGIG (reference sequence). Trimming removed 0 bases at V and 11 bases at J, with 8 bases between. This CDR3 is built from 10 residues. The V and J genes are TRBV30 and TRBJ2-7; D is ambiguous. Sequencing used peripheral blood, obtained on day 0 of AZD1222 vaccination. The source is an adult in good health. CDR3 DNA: TGTGCCTGGAGTGTACTGGAAAAGTACTTC. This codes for CAWSVLEKYF.